This T cell receptor beta chain comes out of a study of CD8 T cells in ankylosing spondylitis. For TCR beta, libraries came from quantitative 5'-RACE with molecular barcodes. TCRdb used MiXCR to reprocess the 5' RACE reads, holding one entry per CDR3 protein. The sample contains a few hundred thousand distinct CDR3 sequences, around 7.9% of which appear only once. This clonotype was seen at least ten times. Its target is not known. Germline V gene lookup returns CDR1 MDHEN and CDR2 SYDVKM. The CDR3 runs 15 residues. V was cut by 1 base and J by 6 bases, with 15 bases left in between. Overall study results and limits: Relatively rare in peripheral blood, disease-linked clones were also CD8+. The clones that were linked to disease were reported to be significantly enriched in matched synovial fluid samples from ankylosing spondylitis patients. Ankylosing spondylitis blood appeared to be characterized by a TCR beta motif of about eight highly homologous variants. Earlier authors reported some of these motif variants in reactive arthritis synovial fluid and blood.

The V and J genes are TRBV28 and TRBJ1-1; no clear D. This clonotype was sampled from a male donor with ankylosing spondylitis. Sequencing input: blood, either unsorted or a sorted T cell fraction (not recorded which). This chain's CDR3 is CASSLSAPTGPEAFF. The CDR3 DNA reads as TGTGCCAGCAGTTTATCAGCACCAACCGGCCCTGAAGCTTTCTTT.